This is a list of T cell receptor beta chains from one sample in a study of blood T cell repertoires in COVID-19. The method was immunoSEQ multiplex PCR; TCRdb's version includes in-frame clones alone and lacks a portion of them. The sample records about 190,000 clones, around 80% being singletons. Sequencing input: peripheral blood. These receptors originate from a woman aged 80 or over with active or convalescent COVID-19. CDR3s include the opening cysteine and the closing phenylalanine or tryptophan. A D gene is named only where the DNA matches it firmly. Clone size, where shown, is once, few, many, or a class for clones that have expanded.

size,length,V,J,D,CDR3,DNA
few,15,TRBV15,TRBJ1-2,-,CATSRDVTTNYGYTF,TGTGCCACCAGCAGAGATGTTACAACAAACTATGGCTACACCTTC
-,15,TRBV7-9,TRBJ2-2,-,CASSFNDWNTGELFF,TGTGCCAGCAGCTTTAACGACTGGAACACCGGGGAGCTGTTTTTT
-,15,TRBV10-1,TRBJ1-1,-,CANADTSTANTEAFF,TGCGCCAACGCCGACACCAGTACAGCGAACACTGAAGCTTTCTTT
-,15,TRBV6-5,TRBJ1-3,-,CASSYSRGTGNTIYF,TGTGCCAGCAGTTACTCGCGGGGGACGGGAAACACCATATATTTT
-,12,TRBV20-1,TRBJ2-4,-,CSASKGLDIQYF,TGCAGTGCTAGTAAGGGGCTGGACATTCAGTACTTC
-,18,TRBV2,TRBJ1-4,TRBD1,CASSRTGTHLVGNEKLFF,TGTGCCAGCTCCCGGACAGGGACCCACCTAGTCGGTAATGAAAAACTGTTTTTT
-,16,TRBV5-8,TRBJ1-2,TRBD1,CASSLGDQGGFYGYTF,TGTGCCAGCAGCTTGGGTGACCAGGGGGGCTTCTATGGCTACACCTTC
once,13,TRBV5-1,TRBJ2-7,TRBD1,CASSGGQGGEQYF,TGCGCCAGCAGCGGGGGACAGGGTGGAGAGCAGTACTTC
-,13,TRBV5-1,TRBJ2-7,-,CASSLDPAYEQYF,TGCGCCAGCAGCTTGGATCCAGCCTACGAGCAGTACTTC
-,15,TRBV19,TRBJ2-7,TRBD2,CASSISAGGPGEQYF,TGTGCCAGTAGTATTTCAGCGGGGGGGCCGGGTGAGCAGTACTTC
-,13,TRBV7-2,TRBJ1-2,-,CASSLKGHYGYTF,TGTGCCAGCAGCTTAAAGGGGCACTATGGCTACACCTTC
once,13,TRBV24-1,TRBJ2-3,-,CATSDLLTDTQYF,TGTGCCACCAGTGATCTTTTGACAGATACGCAGTATTTT
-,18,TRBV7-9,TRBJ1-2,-,CASSLPLDSDTPYYGYTF,TGTGCCAGCAGCTTACCCCTAGACAGCGATACCCCTTACTATGGCTACACCTTC
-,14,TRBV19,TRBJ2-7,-,CASSITQGGTEQYF,TGTGCCAGTAGTATAACACAGGGGGGGACCGAGCAGTACTTC
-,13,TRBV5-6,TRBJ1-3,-,CASSQGFGNTIYF,TGTGCCAGCAGCCAGGGGTTTGGAAACACCATATATTTT
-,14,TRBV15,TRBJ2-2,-,CATRSGENTGELFF,TGTGCCACCCGCTCGGGGGAGAACACCGGGGAGCTGTTTTTT
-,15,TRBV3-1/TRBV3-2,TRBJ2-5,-,CASSLPRQYQETQYF,TGTGCCAGCAGCCTACCCCGACAGTACCAAGAGACCCAGTACTTC
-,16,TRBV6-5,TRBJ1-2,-,CASSYGEGYRNYGYTF,TGTGCCAGCAGTTATGGCGAGGGTTATCGGAACTATGGCTACACCTTC